This entry is about one T cell receptor beta chain. Primers included in the PCR were 60 Vbeta and 13 Jbeta primers. Generated by immunoSEQ multiplex PCR, the TCRdb table keeps only in-frame clones and is missing some. The sample lists about 94,000 clones; less than 80% were seen once. This specimen comes from a study of cytomegalovirus exposure and HLA in healthy donors. The CDR3 contains 14 residues. Germline assignment: CDR1 MNHEY and CDR2 SMNVEV (reference sequence). Sequenced material: PBMCs. The genes are TRBV27 and TRBJ2-5; no reliable D call. The DNA matches TRBJ2-7 better at its end, which makes the J call doubtful. The sequence was obtained from a male donor in good health and CMV-seronegative. CDR3 nucleotide sequence: TGTGCCAGCAGTTTTTGGGCACTTCCCTACGAGCAGTACTTC. Translating it yields CASSFWALPYEQYF.